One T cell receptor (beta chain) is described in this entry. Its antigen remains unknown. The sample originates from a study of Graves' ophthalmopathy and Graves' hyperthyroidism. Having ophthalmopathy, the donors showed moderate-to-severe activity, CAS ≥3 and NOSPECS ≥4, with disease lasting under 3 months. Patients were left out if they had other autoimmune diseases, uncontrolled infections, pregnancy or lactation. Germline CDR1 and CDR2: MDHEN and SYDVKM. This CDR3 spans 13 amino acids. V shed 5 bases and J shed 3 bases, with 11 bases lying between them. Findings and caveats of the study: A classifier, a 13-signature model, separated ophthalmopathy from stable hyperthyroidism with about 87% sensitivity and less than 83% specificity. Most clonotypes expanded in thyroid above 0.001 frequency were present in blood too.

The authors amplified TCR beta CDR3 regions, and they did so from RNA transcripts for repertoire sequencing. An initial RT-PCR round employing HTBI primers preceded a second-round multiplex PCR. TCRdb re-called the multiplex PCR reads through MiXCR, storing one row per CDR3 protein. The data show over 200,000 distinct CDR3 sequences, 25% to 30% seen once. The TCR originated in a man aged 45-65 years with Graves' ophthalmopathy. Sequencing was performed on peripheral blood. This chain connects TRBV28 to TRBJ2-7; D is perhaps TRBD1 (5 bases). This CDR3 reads CASSGQSLYEQYF. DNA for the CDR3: TGTGCCAGCAGTGGACAAAGCCTCTACGAGCAGTACTTC.